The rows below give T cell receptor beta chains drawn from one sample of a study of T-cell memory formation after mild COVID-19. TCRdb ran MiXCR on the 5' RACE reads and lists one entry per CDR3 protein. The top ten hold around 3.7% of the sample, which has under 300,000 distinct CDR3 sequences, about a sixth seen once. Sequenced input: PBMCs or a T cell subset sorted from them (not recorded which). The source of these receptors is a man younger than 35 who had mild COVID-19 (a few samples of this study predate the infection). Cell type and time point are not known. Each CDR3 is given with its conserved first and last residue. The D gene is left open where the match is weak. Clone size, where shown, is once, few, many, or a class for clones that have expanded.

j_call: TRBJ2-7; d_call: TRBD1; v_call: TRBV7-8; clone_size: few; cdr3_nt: TGTGCCAGCCGAGGGGGCTCCACCTACGAGCAGTACTTC; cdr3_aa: CASRGGSTYEQYF
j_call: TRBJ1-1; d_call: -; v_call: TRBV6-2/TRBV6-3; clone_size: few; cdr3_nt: TGTGCCAGCAGTTACTCGACTTATAGGAACACTGAAGCTTTCTTT; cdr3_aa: CASSYSTYRNTEAFF
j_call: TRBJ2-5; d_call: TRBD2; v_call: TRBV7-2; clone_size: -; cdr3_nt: TGTGCCAGCAGCGACAGGAGGGCGGGGGGGCAAGAGACCCAGTACTTC; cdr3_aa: CASSDRRAGGQETQYF
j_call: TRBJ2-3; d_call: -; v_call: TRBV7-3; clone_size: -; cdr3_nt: TGTGCCAGCAGCCCACTTGCCAGGGGTAGCACAGATACGCAGTATTTT; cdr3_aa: CASSPLARGSTDTQYF
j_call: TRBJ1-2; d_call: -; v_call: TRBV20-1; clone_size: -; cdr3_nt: TGCAGTGCTAGCGTTCTCGGCGGAGAAGGCTACACCTTC; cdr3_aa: CSASVLGGEGYTF
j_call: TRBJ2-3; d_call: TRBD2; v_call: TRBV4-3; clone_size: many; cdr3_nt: TGCGCCAGCAGCCAAGTGGTAGCGGGGACTAGCACAGATACGCAGTATTTT; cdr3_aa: CASSQVVAGTSTDTQYF
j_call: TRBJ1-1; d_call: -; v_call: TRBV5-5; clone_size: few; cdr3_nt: TGTGCCAGCAGCCCCGCCGGGAGAACTGAAGCTTTCTTT; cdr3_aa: CASSPAGRTEAFF
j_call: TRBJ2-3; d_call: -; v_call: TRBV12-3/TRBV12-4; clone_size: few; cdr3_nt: TGTGCCAGCAGTTTAGTGGACTGGCGTAGCACAGATACGCAGTATTTT; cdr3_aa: CASSLVDWRSTDTQYF
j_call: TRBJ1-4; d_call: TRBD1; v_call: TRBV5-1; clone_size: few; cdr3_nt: TGCGCCAGCAGCTTCGTGGGACAGGGTGGTGAAAAACTGTTTTTT; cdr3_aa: CASSFVGQGGEKLFF
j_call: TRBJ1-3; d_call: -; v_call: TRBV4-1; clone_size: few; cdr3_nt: TGCGCCAGCAGCCGCGAAGTCCCGATGGGAAACACCATATATTTT; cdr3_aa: CASSREVPMGNTIYF
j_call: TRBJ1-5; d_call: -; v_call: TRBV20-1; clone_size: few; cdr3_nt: TGCAGTGCCCAGGGAAGCAATCAGCCCCAGCATTTT; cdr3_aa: CSAQGSNQPQHF
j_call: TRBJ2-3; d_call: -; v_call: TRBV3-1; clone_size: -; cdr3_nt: TGTGCCAGCAGCCAGAGCGGTCCAAACACAGATACGCAGTATTTT; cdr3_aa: CASSQSGPNTDTQYF
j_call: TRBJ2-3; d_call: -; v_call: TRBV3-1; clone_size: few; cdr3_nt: TGTGCCGCGTCCGGACTGTTGGATACGCAGTATTTT; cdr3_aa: CAASGLLDTQYF
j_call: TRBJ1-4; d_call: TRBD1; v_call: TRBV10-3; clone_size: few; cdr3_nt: TGTGCCATCAGTGAACAGGGGAACGGTGAAAAACTGTTTTTT; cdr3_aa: CAISEQGNGEKLFF
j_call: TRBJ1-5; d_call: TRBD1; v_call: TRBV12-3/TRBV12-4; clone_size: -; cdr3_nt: TGTGCCAGCAGTTCGACAGGGGGCATCCAGCCCCAGCATTTT; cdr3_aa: CASSSTGGIQPQHF
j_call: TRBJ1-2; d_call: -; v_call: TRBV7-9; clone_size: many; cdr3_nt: TGTGCCAGCAGCTTAGGCTCCCGTAACTATGGCTACACCTTC; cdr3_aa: CASSLGSRNYGYTF
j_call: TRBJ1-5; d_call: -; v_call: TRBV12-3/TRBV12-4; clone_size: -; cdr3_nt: TGTGCCAGCAGTTTAGCGAGGCAGCCCCAGCATTTT; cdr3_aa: CASSLARQPQHF
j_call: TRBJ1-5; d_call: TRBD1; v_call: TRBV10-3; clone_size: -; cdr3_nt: TGTGCCATCAGTGGCAGGGGGGTCCAGCCCCAGCATTTT; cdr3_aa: CAISGRGVQPQHF
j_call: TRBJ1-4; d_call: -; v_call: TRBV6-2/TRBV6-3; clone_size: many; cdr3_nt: TGTGCCAGCAGTCCACCCCGGGGCCTCAATGAAAAACTGTTTTTT; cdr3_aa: CASSPPRGLNEKLFF
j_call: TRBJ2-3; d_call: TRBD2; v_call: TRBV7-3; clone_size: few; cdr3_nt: TGTGCCAGCAGCTCTGGACTAGCCGATGGCACAGATACGCAGTATTTT; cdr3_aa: CASSSGLADGTDTQYF
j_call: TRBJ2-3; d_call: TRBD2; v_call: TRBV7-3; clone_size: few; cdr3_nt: TGTGCCAGCAGCCGCCGGGGACTAGCGGATACGCAGTATTTT; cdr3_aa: CASSRRGLADTQYF
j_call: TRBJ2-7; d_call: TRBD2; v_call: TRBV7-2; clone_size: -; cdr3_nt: TGTGCCAGCAGCTTAGCGGGGACTAACTACGAGCAGTACTTC; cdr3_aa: CASSLAGTNYEQYF
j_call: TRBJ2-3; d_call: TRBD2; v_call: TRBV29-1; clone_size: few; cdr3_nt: TGCAGCGGAGGGGAGGGTTCGATCGATACGCAGTATTTT; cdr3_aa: CSGGEGSIDTQYF
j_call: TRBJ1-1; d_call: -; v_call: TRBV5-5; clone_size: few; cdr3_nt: TGTGCCAGCAGCTTCAGTGGGCACACTGAAGCTTTCTTT; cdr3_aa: CASSFSGHTEAFF
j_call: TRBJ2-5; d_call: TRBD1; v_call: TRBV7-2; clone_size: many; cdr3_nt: TGTGCCAGCAGCCAGGGGGAATCCCCGGAGACCCAGTACTTC; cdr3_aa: CASSQGESPETQYF
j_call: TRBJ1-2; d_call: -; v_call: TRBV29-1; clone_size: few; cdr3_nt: TGCAGCGCAGGGACATCGGGGGGTGGCTACACCTTC; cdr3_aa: CSAGTSGGGYTF
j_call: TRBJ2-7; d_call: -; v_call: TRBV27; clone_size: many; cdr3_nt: TGTGCCAGCAGTCCCTTTCGAGCAGCCTACGAGCAGTACTTC; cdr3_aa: CASSPFRAAYEQYF
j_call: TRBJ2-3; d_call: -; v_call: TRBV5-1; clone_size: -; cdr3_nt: TGCGCCAGCAGCTCAAGGACAGTGGGCGAAGATACGCAGTATTTT; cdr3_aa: CASSSRTVGEDTQYF
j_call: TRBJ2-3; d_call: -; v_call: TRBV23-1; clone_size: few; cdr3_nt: TGCGCCAGCAGTCGCTTACACACAGATACGCAGTATTTT; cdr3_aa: CASSRLHTDTQYF
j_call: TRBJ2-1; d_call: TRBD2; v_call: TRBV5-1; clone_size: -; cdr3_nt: TGCGCCAGCGCCGGGACTAGCGGCTCCTACAATGAGCAGTTCTTC; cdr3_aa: CASAGTSGSYNEQFF